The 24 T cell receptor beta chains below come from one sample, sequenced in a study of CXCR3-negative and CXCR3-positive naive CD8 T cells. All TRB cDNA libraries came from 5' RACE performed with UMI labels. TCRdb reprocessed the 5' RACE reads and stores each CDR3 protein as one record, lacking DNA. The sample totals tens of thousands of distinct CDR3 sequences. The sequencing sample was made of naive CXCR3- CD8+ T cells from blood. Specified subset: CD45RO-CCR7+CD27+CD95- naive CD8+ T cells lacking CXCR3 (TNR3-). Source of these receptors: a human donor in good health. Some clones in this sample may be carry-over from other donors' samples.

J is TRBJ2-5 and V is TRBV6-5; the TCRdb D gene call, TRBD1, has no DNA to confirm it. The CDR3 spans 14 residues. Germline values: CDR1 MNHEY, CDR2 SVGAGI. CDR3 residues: CASRLGQGGETQYF.

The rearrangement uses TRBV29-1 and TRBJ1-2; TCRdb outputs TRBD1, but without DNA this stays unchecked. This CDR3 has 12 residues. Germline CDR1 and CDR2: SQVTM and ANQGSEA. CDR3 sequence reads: CSVEGQEWGYTF.

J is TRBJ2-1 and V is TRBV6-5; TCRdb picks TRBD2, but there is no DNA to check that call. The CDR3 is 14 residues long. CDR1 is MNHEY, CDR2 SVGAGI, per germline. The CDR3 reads CATHTSGENNEQFF.

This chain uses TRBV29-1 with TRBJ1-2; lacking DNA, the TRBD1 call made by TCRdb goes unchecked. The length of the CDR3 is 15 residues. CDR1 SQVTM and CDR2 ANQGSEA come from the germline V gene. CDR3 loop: CSVEDDRGFNYGYTF.

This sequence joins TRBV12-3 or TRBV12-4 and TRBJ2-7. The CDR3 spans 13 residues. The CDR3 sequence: CASSLQRIHEQYF.

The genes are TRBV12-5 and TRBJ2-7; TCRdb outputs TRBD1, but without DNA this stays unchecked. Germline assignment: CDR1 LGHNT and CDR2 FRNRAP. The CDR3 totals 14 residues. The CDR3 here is CASGPGQGIHEQYF.

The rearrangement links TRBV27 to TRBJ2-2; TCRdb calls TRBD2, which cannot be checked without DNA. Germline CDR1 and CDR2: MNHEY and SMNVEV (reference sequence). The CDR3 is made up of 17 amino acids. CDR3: CASSLGLAGANTGELFF.

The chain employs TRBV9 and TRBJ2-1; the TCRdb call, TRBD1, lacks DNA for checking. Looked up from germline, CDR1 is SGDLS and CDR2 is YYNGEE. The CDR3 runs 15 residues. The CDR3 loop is CASSASGTYGNEQFF.

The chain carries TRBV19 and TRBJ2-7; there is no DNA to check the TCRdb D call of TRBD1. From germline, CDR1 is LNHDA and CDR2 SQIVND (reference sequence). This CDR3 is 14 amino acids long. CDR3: CASSLGGRGYEQYF.

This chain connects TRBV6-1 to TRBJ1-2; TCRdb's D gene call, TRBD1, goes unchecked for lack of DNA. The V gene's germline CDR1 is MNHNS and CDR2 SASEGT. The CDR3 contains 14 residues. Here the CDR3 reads CASSEGGSRYGYTF.

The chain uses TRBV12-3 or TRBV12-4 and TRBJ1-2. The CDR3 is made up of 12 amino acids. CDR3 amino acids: CASPRVGGGYTF.

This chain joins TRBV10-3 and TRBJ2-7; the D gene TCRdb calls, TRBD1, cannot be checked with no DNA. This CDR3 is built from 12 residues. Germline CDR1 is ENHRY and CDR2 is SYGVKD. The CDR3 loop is CAISELGVEQYF.

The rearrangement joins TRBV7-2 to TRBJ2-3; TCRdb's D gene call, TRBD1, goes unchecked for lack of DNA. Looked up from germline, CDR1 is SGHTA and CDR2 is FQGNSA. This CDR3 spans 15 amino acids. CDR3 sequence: CASSLGTGVGDTQYF.

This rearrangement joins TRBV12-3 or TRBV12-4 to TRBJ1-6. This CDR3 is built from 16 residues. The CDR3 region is CASSLGSLVHNSPLHF.

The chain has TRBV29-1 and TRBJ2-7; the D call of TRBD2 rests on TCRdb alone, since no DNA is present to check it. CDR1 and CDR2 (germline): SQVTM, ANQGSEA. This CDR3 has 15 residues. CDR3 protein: CSVDQTSGDKYEQYF.

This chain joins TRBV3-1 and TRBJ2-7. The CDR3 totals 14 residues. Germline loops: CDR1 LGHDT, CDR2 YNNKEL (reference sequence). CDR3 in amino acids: CASSQDSARYEQYF.

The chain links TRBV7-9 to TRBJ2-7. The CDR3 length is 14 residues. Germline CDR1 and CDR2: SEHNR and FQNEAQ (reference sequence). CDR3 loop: CASSSAGNSYEQYF.

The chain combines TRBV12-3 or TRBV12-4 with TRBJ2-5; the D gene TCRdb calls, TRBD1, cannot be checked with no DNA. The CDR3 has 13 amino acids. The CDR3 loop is CASSPGGVETQYF.

CDR3 residues: CASSNGIPEQFF. The genes are TRBV7-2 and TRBJ2-1; TCRdb's D call, TRBD1, is unchecked because there is no DNA. Germline V lookup: CDR1 SGHTA, CDR2 FQGNSA. The CDR3 covers 12 residues.

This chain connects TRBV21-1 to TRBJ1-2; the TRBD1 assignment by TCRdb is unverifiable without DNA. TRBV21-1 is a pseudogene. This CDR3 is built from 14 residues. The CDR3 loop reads CASSKMGGKDGYTF.

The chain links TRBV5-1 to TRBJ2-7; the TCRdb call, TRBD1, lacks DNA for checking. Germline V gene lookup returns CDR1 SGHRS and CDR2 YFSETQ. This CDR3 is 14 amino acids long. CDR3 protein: CASSWGQGLYEQYF.

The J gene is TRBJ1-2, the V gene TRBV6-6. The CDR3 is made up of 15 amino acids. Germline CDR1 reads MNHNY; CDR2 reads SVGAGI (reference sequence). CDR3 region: CASTESTGTSYGYTF.

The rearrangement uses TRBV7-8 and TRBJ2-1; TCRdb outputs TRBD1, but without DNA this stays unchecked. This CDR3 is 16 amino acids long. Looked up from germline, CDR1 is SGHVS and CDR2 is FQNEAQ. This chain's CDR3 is CASSNNRDRVPYEQFF.

This chain's CDR3 is CASRYSQGDTEAFF. This chain uses TRBV7-9 with TRBJ1-1; as DNA is missing, the TRBD1 call by TCRdb cannot be tested. This CDR3 comprises 14 residues. Germline CDR1 is SEHNR and CDR2 is FQNEAQ (reference sequence).